These 14 T cell receptor beta chains originate from one sample sequenced in a study of blood T cell repertoires in COVID-19. Assay: immunoSEQ multiplex PCR; the TCRdb copy retains only in-frame clones and omits some. The profile shows 150,000 or so clones, about 85% of them singletons. What was sequenced was peripheral blood. The receptors were sampled from a man between 60 and 75 years old with COVID-19, enrolled during active disease.

In regard to this clone: Other DNA sequences in the same sample also yield this CDR3. This chain connects TRBV24-1 to TRBJ2-7; 7 bases fit TRBD1. This CDR3 spans 15 amino acids. The V segment lost 4 bases and the J segment 2 bases; nucleotides outside the gene matches: 7. CDR1 KGHDR and CDR2 SFDVKD come from the germline V gene. The CDR3 DNA follows: TGTGCCACCAGTGACCCGAGGGACAGAACCTACGAGCAGTACTTC. This codes for CATSDPRDRTYEQYF.

The chain links TRBV6-6 to TRBJ2-3, with 8 bases matching TRBD1. Germline V CDR1 and CDR2: MNHNY, SVGAGI (reference sequence). The CDR3 is 14 amino acids. The junction had 8 bases not matched to a gene; V was cut back by 7 bases and J by 5 bases. CDR3 sequence: CASKSRGQGDTQYF. CDR3 coding DNA: TGTGCCAGCAAATCCAGGGGGCAGGGAGATACGCAGTATTTT.

The rearrangement uses TRBV2 and TRBJ1-1; TRBD1 aligns across 11 bases. CDR1 is SNHLY, CDR2 FYNNEI, per germline. Trimming cost V 10 bases and J 1 base; bases outside gene matches: 17. CDR3 length equals 18 residues. This CDR3 is CAIVGIRTGGLGNTEAFF. The CDR3 DNA reads TGTGCCATCGTAGGAATACGGACAGGGGGCCTTGGGAACACTGAAGCTTTCTTT. The whole variable domain, filled in from reference TRBV2 and TRBJ1-1, reads EPEVTQTPSHQVTQMGQEVILRCVPISNHLYFYWYRQILGQKVEFLVSFYNNEISEKSEIFDDQFSVERPDGSNFTLKIRSTKLEDSAMYFCAIVGIRTGGLGNTEAFFGQGTRLTVV.

The J gene is TRBJ1-1, the V gene TRBV6-2 or TRBV6-3; D gene ambiguous. Germline lookup yields CDR1 MNHEY and CDR2 SVGEGT. This CDR3 is 15 amino acids long. Trimming removed 7 bases at V and 0 bases at J, with 15 bases between. The CDR3 is CASTPSTNLNTEAFF. DNA of the CDR3: TGTGCCAGCACCCCATCGACAAACCTGAACACTGAAGCTTTCTTT.

The chain has TRBV4-3 and TRBJ1-2; D not certain. The CDR3 sequence is 14 residues long. Germline CDR1 is LGHNA and CDR2 is YSLEER. Trimming left V 0 bases short and J 8 bases short, with 13 bases between. CDR3 nucleotide sequence: TGCGCCAGCAGCCAAGATCCCGGGAGTCGGGGCTACACCTTC. Translation: CASSQDPGSRGYTF.

The table lists this clone with a count of one. J is TRBJ2-4 and V is TRBV6-2 or TRBV6-3, with TRBD1 identical over 9 bases. Unmatched junction bases numbered 6, after V lost 6 bases and J lost 0 bases. The CDR3 totals 16 residues. The germline V gene has CDR1 MNHEY and CDR2 SVGEGT. The CDR3 protein is CASSAGTGLAKNIQYF. CDR3 nucleotides: TGTGCCAGCAGCGCCGGGACAGGGCTAGCCAAAAACATTCAGTACTTC.

J is TRBJ1-1 and V is TRBV19; weak D call: TRBD1 (6 bases). Germline V gene data show CDR1 as LNHDA and CDR2 as SQIVND (reference sequence). V shed 4 bases and J shed 4 bases, with 10 bases lying between them. This CDR3 region has 13 residues. The CDR3 sequence is CASSTRQVTEAFF. The CDR3 DNA follows: TGTGCCAGTAGTACTCGACAGGTCACTGAAGCTTTCTTT.

The rearrangement links TRBV5-1 to TRBJ1-1, with D perhaps TRBD1 (5 bases). Germline lookup yields CDR1 SGHRS and CDR2 YFSETQ. CDR3 length: 14 residues. The germline V and J ends were trimmed by 4 bases and 5 bases, with 15 bases remaining between them. The CDR3 nucleotides are TGCGCCAGCAGCCCCTGGGGGGGAGCTACTGAAGCTTTCTTT. Amino acid sequence: CASSPWGGATEAFF.

V is TRBV9 and J is TRBJ2-2; D unresolved. V shed 0 bases and J shed 1 base, with 7 bases lying between them. Germline CDR1 SGDLS, CDR2 YYNGEE. CDR3 length equals 15 residues. The CDR3 loop is CASSVGQVNTGELFF. The CDR3 nucleotides are TGTGCCAGCAGCGTAGGGCAGGTGAACACCGGGGAGCTGTTTTTT.

This chain connects TRBV5-1 to TRBJ2-7, with D perhaps matching TRBD2 (5 bases). The CDR3 contains 14 residues. In germline, CDR1 is SGHRS, CDR2 YFSETQ. Trimming removed 4 bases from V and 1 base from J, with 12 bases in between. The CDR3, as DNA: TGCGCCAGCAGCCCCTCCGGGGTTTCCTACGAGCAGTACTTC. It encodes CASSPSGVSYEQYF. Using reference TRBV5-1 and TRBJ2-7 for the parts outside the CDR3, the full variable domain is KAGVTQTPRYLIKTRGQQVTLSCSPISGHRSVSWYQQTPGQGLQFLFEYFSETQRNKGNFPGRFSGRQFSNSRSEMNVSTLELGDSALYLCASSPSGVSYEQYFGPGTRLTVT.

The chain's CDR3 is CASSSLPSSGANVLTF. The CDR3 DNA follows: TGTGCCAGCAGTTCCCTTCCGAGCTCTGGGGCCAACGTCCTGACTTTC. The J gene is TRBJ2-6, the V gene TRBV7-2, with D unclear. Germline CDR1 is SGHTA and CDR2 is FQGNSA. The V end was cut by 6 bases, the J end by 0 bases, with 12 bases between. The length of the CDR3 is 16 residues.

V usage is TRBV7-9 and J usage is TRBJ1-2; D unresolved. The CDR3 has 18 residues. Looked up from germline, CDR1 is SEHNR and CDR2 is FQNEAQ (reference sequence). V gave up 1 base and J gave up 1 base, with 19 bases separating them. CDR3 in DNA: TGTGCCAGCAGCTTAGTCAATGTTCGGGGAGGAAATAACTATGGCTACACCTTC. Translating it yields CASSLVNVRGGNNYGYTF.

The rearrangement joins TRBV27 to TRBJ1-6; TRBD1 matches 7 bases. V lost 5 bases and J lost 7; bases outside the gene matches: 5. There are 14 residues in the CDR3. Germline lookup yields CDR1 MNHEY and CDR2 SMNVEV (reference sequence). The CDR3 DNA sequence: TGTGCCAGCAGTCCCTGGGACAGCAATTCACCCCTCCACTTT. It yields the protein CASSPWDSNSPLHF.

V gene TRBV11-1 combines with J gene TRBJ2-1; possibly TRBD2 for D (6 bases). The CDR3 contains 16 residues. The germline V gene encodes CDR1 SGHAT and CDR2 FQDESV (reference sequence). The ends were cut back, 6 bases at V and 0 bases at J, with 15 bases in the middle. The DNA for the CDR3 is TGTGCCAGCAGTACGGGGAGGCCCGACTCCTACAATGAGCAGTTCTTC. It codes for CASSTGRPDSYNEQFF.